This T cell receptor beta chain was captured in a study of cytomegalovirus exposure and HLA in healthy donors. As to this clone: The antigen is undetermined.

Overall study results and limits: In vitro data verified a few CMV-associated chains as specific for CMV antigens. Presence/absence comparisons presumed near-even sequencing depth among donors. Reportedly, cytomegalovirus status was diagnosed with high sensitivity and specificity.

The PCR contained 60 Vbeta and 13 Jbeta primers. Only in-frame clones appear in the TCRdb table, and some are missing; sequencing was by immunoSEQ multiplex PCR. The table for this sample gives 200,000 or so clones. The specimen was PBMCs. This clonotype originated in a boy aged 10-17 years in good health and CMV-seronegative.

CDR3 in DNA: TGTGCCAGCTCACCACAGGGGATAGGGACAGATACGCAGTATTTT. Protein: CASSPQGIGTDTQYF. The V gene is TRBV18, the J gene TRBJ2-3; D is perhaps TRBD1 (5 bases). This CDR3 is built from 15 residues. Germline assignment: CDR1 KGHSH and CDR2 LQKENI. Trimming removed 1 base at V and 3 bases at J, with 11 bases between.